Below, 18 T cell receptor beta chains from the same sample are listed, as sequenced in a study of regulatory T cells in long-lasting Graves disease. CDR3 regions were amplified by Arm-PCR using iRepertoire HTBI primers to build TCR beta libraries. TCRdb processed the multiplex PCR reads anew with MiXCR; each CDR3 protein has one entry. The data hold under 450,000 distinct CDR3 sequences, with about 23% observed a single time. Time point noted: persistent/refractory GD, antithyroid drugs over 5 years with positive TRAb. PBMCs were the source of the RNA used for TCR sequencing. Here the sequenced sample was peripheral blood mononuclear cells (PBMCs), taken when the disease was refractory, from a patient treated with antithyroid drugs. The source is a woman aged 40 to 50 with Graves disease.

In its sample, this clonotype was seen many times. The chain is built from TRBV6-5 and TRBJ2-5, with TRBD1 matching 7 bases. The V gene's germline CDR1 is MNHEY and CDR2 SVGAGI. The CDR3 loop spans 15 amino acids. After removal of 2 bases from V and 1 base from J, the junction contained 4 bases not matched to a gene. This CDR3 reads CASSYTQGVQETQYF. The CDR3 coding sequence is TGTGCCAGCAGTTACACCCAGGGGGTCCAAGAGACCCAGTACTTC.

The chain is built from TRBV27 and TRBJ2-7; 9 bases fit TRBD2. Germline V gives CDR1 MNHEY, CDR2 SMNVEV (reference sequence). The CDR3 contains 16 residues. The trim removed 0 bases at V and 2 bases at J, leaving 5 bases unmatched. For the CDR3, the DNA is TGTGCCAGCAGTTTATCGCGGCTAGCGGGACCCTACGAGCAGTACTTC. This translates into CASSLSRLAGPYEQYF.

The gene calls are TRBV20-1 and TRBJ2-7; D unresolved. Trimming took off 6 bases at V and 4 bases at J, with 13 bases between the two ends. Germline loops: CDR1 DFQATT, CDR2 SNEGSKA (reference sequence). CDR3 length equals 12 residues. For the CDR3, the DNA is TGCAGTGCCGCGCCTGACCAATACGAGCAGTACTTC. Translated, it gives CSAAPDQYEQYF.

This clonotype was counted only a few times. The V and J genes are TRBV29-1 and TRBJ2-5; a possible D gene is TRBD2 (5 bases). In germline, CDR1 is SQVTM, CDR2 ANQGSEA. This CDR3 spans 13 amino acids. V gave up 4 bases and J gave up 5 bases, with 14 bases separating them. Here the CDR3 DNA reads TGCAGCGTTGGGAGGTTGGTGGGGGAGACCCAGTACTTC. Translating gives CSVGRLVGETQYF.

This clonotype was recorded many times. The V call is TRBV28, the J call TRBJ2-7; D is undetermined. The V end was cut by 4 bases, the J end by 3 bases, with 4 bases between. This CDR3 region has 11 residues. Looked up from germline, CDR1 is MDHEN and CDR2 is SYDVKM. The CDR3 DNA is TGTGCCAGCAGTTGGATCTACGAGCAGTACTTC. Translated: CASSWIYEQYF.

This clonotype was seen a handful of times. The chain has TRBV7-9 and TRBJ2-7; TRBD1 is a possible D gene (6 bases). This CDR3 spans 15 amino acids. Trimming pared 5 bases from V and 0 bases from J, leaving 14 bases between. The germline CDR1 and CDR2 sequences are SEHNR and FQNEAQ (reference sequence). The CDR3 is CASSQILDSSYEQYF. The CDR3 DNA reads TGTGCCAGCAGCCAAATACTGGACAGCTCCTACGAGCAGTACTTC.

This clonotype has ten or more counts. The chain uses TRBV7-2 and TRBJ2-4, with TRBD1 matching 9 bases. Germline V gene sequence: CDR1 SGHTA, CDR2 FQGNSA. The CDR3 runs to 16 residues. The V and J ends lost 4 bases and 0 bases, in that order; junction bases with no gene match: 4. CDR3 protein: CASSSTGGLAKNIQYF. In DNA form, the CDR3 reads TGTGCCAGCAGCTCCACAGGGGGCTTAGCCAAAAACATTCAGTACTTC.

This clonotype came up many times. The chain recombines TRBV12-3 or TRBV12-4 with TRBJ2-7; 10 bases align to TRBD1. The length of the CDR3 is 14 residues. Trimming cost V 6 bases and J 2 bases; bases outside gene matches: 4. In DNA, the CDR3 is TGTGCCAGCAGGGCTGGACAGGGGGCCTACGAGCAGTACTTC. Its protein is CASRAGQGAYEQYF.

In this sample, this clonotype turned up a few times. The V gene is TRBV20-1, the J gene TRBJ1-1, with TRBD1 matching 9 bases. Germline values: CDR1 DFQATT, CDR2 SNEGSKA (reference sequence). Germline trimming cut 5 bases from V and 0 bases from J; bases unmatched to any gene: 4. The CDR3 is made up of 14 amino acids. CDR3 nucleotide sequence: TGCAGTGCTCCGACAGGGGGTGTGAACACTGAAGCTTTCTTT. Translation: CSAPTGGVNTEAFF.

V is TRBV7-9 and J is TRBJ1-6, with 8 bases matching TRBD1. Germline V gives CDR1 SEHNR, CDR2 FQNEAQ (reference sequence). There are 15 residues in the CDR3. V gave up 0 bases and J gave up 8 bases; unmatched junction bases: 3. CDR3 bases: TGTGCCAGCAGCTTAGCCGACAGGGGAGATTCACCCCTCCACTTT. As protein: CASSLADRGDSPLHF.

This clonotype showed up just a few times. This rearrangement joins TRBV29-1 to TRBJ1-1, with D unclear. Germline V gene data show CDR1 as SQVTM and CDR2 as ANQGSEA. Deletions cut 3 bases from V and 5 bases from J, with 7 bases between. This CDR3 is built from 11 residues. The chain's CDR3 is CSVERLTEAFF. The CDR3 DNA reads TGCAGCGTTGAGAGGTTGACTGAAGCTTTCTTT.

The table lists this clonotype with many counts. The V call is TRBV28, the J call TRBJ2-7; no firm D call. Germline V gene sequence: CDR1 MDHEN, CDR2 SYDVKM. The CDR3 has 13 residues. Trimming removed 3 bases from V and 2 bases from J, with 8 bases in between. CDR3 protein: CASSFPSPYEQYF. CDR3 bases: TGTGCCAGCAGTTTCCCCTCCCCCTACGAGCAGTACTTC.

At least ten counts were recorded for this clonotype. The genes are TRBV28 and TRBJ2-7; no firm D call. V was trimmed by 6 bases and J by 3 bases, leaving 18 bases between them. The CDR3 extends over 15 amino acids. The germline V gene encodes CDR1 MDHEN and CDR2 SYDVKM. CDR3 bases: TGTGCCAGCAGGTACAAATCAGGCAGATTCTACGAGCAGTACTTC. This translates into CASRYKSGRFYEQYF.

This clonotype was seen repeatedly, ten times or more. J is TRBJ2-7 and V is TRBV7-8; possibly TRBD2 for D (6 bases). The length of the CDR3 is 16 residues. Germline V CDR1 and CDR2: SGHVS, FQNEAQ. Trimming removed 5 bases at V and 2 bases at J, with 19 bases between. The CDR3 coding sequence is TGTGCCAGCAGCCTTCCGCGGCCAGCGGGCACCTACGAGCAGTACTTC. Protein sequence: CASSLPRPAGTYEQYF.

This clonotype was counted many times. This rearrangement joins TRBV5-1 to TRBJ1-1; unclear D gene. V was trimmed by 8 bases and J by 0 bases, leaving 14 bases between them. Germline V gene lookup returns CDR1 SGHRS and CDR2 YFSETQ. The CDR3 contains 14 residues. The CDR3 sequence is CASSQGRMNTEAFF. CDR3 nucleotides: TGCGCCAGTTCACAAGGGCGGATGAACACTGAAGCTTTCTTT. Combining the CDR3 with reference TRBV5-1 and TRBJ1-1 gives the whole variable domain KAGVTQTPRYLIKTRGQQVTLSCSPISGHRSVSWYQQTPGQGLQFLFEYFSETQRNKGNFPGRFSGRQFSNSRSEMNVSTLELGDSALYLCASSQGRMNTEAFFGQGTRLTVV.

The V call is TRBV14, the J call TRBJ1-2; possible D gene TRBD1, 6 bases. The CDR3 totals 15 residues. The germline V gene encodes CDR1 SGHDN and CDR2 FVKESK. V was cut by 2 bases and J by 8 bases, with 18 bases left in between. CDR3 nucleotide sequence: TGTGCCAGCAGCCAAAACAGGGCGGGAACTAGAGGCTACACCTTC. It codes for CASSQNRAGTRGYTF.

In this sample, this clonotype turned up many times. V is TRBV28 and J is TRBJ2-1; tentatively, D is TRBD2 (5 bases). The CDR3 is made up of 15 amino acids. Trimming cost V 5 bases and J 0 bases, with 11 bases left between them. Germline CDR1 MDHEN, CDR2 SYDVKM. Here the CDR3 reads CASSAIASSYNEQFF. The CDR3 DNA sequence: TGTGCCAGCAGTGCAATAGCGAGCTCCTACAATGAGCAGTTCTTC.

This clonotype has only a few counts. V usage is TRBV16 and J usage is TRBJ1-5; D is unclear. The V end lost 4 bases, the J end lost 4 bases, and 8 bases lay between the germline ends. The CDR3 has 13 residues. The germline V gene has CDR1 KGHSY and CDR2 FQNENV. The CDR3 spells CASSPQENQPQHF. In nucleotides, the CDR3 is TGTGCCAGCAGCCCTCAAGAGAATCAGCCCCAGCATTTT. The entire variable domain, with the rest obtained from reference TRBV16 and TRBJ1-5, is as follows: GEEVAQTPKHLVRGEGQKAKLYCAPIKGHSYVFWYQQVLKNEFKFLISFQNENVFDETGMPKERFSAKCLPNSPCSLEIQATKLEDSAVYFCASSPQENQPQHFGDGTRLSIL.